The 25 T cell receptor beta chains given below trace back to one sample, sequenced in a study of spatial heterogeneity in lung cancer. Antigens of these TCRs are unknown. The study's findings and limits: Expanded alpha and beta TCR counts within tumors tracked tumor mutation counts.

MiXCR, run by TCRdb on the 5' RACE reads, gives a single entry per CDR3 protein. The table includes about 100,000 distinct CDR3 sequences, 4.4% detected once. Time point denoted: sample taken at primary tumor resection. The sequenced sample was lung tumor tissue, obtained at surgery. These receptors were taken from a male donor with early-stage non-small cell lung cancer.

This clonotype was observed at least ten times. V is TRBV4-1 and J is TRBJ2-1; 10 bases align to TRBD2. Germline CDR1 is MGHRA and CDR2 is YSYEKL. The CDR3 contains 19 residues. Trimming at V came to 3 bases and at J to 0 bases, leaving 11 bases not matched to a gene. The DNA for the CDR3 is TGCGCCAGCAGCCAGCGAGCGGGAGGGGGGGGTTACTCCTACAATGAGCAGTTCTTC. This sequence encodes CASSQRAGGGGYSYNEQFF.

This clonotype was detected ten times or more. The genes are TRBV28 and TRBJ2-3; D might be TRBD1 or TRBD2, each matching 5 bases. CDR3 size: 15 residues. The germline V and J ends were trimmed by 5 bases and 6 bases, with 18 bases remaining between them. Germline V gene lookup returns CDR1 MDHEN and CDR2 SYDVKM. CDR3 sequence: CASSLGAFKGDTQYF. In DNA form, the CDR3 reads TGTGCCAGCAGTCTCGGGGCTTTTAAGGGTGATACGCAGTATTTT.

This chain joins TRBV6-5 and TRBJ1-6; weak D call: TRBD1 (6 bases). V gave up 2 bases and J gave up 4 bases, with 9 bases separating them. From germline, CDR1 is MNHEY and CDR2 SVGAGI. CDR3 length equals 15 residues. The CDR3 nucleotides read TGTGCCAGCAGTTACGGGGGGCGTTATAATTCACCCCTCCACTTT. It specifies CASSYGGRYNSPLHF.

Ten or more counts support this clonotype. The rearrangement links TRBV5-6 to TRBJ2-3; D remains unclear. Trimming removed 0 bases from V and 3 bases from J, with 8 bases in between. The CDR3 runs to 14 residues. CDR1 SGHDT and CDR2 YYEEEE come from the germline V gene. CDR3 bases: TGTGCCAGCAGCTTGGGGGAAAGGACAGATACGCAGTATTTT. Protein: CASSLGERTDTQYF.

There are many counts of this clonotype. The rearrangement joins TRBV9 to TRBJ2-3; D remains unclear. V lost 2 bases, J lost 0 bases, and 7 bases lay in between. CDR1 is SGDLS and CDR2 is YYNGEE in the germline V gene. The CDR3 is 14 amino acids. CDR3 in DNA: TGTGCCAGCAGCGTTAAACATAGCACAGATACGCAGTATTTT. Translation: CASSVKHSTDTQYF.

This clonotype was detected ten times or more. The gene calls are TRBV12-3 or TRBV12-4 and TRBJ2-3; the D gene is possibly TRBD2 (6 bases). Trimming shortened V by 3 bases and J by 1 base, and 11 bases separated the two germline ends. The CDR3 contains 15 residues. The CDR3 nucleotides are TGTGCCAGCAGTTTCACGCGGGGAGGCACAGATACGCAGTATTTT. This encodes CASSFTRGGTDTQYF.

Comments on this clonotype: A much larger clone lies one base from this, so it may be a read error. No conserved phenylalanine or tryptophan is present at the end of the CDR3, so a read error is the likely explanation. This chain uses TRBV3-1 with TRBJ2-1, with 9 bases fitting TRBD2. This CDR3 region has 15 residues. Germline V lookup: CDR1 LGHDT, CDR2 YNNKEL (reference sequence). Trimming at V came to 2 bases and at J to 5 bases, leaving 4 bases not matched to a gene. CDR3 DNA sequence: TGTGCCAGCAGCCAACCAGCGGGAGGTAACAATGAGCAGTTCCTC. Translation: CASSQPAGGNNEQFL.

This clonotype was recorded at least ten times. The chain carries TRBV29-1 and TRBJ2-7; 8 bases are a match to TRBD2. The CDR3 contains 12 residues. Trimming took 4 bases from V and 6 from J; bases not matched to a gene: 5. CDR1 SQVTM and CDR2 ANQGSEA come from the germline V gene. The CDR3 here is CSVVGGASEQYF. DNA for the CDR3: TGCAGCGTTGTCGGGGGGGCATCCGAGCAGTACTTC.

This clonotype was counted many times. This rearrangement joins TRBV3-1 to TRBJ1-2; D remains ambiguous. This CDR3 is 11 amino acids long. The V and J ends lost 1 base and 7 bases respectively, with 4 bases between them. Germline lookup yields CDR1 LGHDT and CDR2 YNNKEL (reference sequence). In nucleotides, the CDR3 is TGTGCCAGCAGCCAAGTTGGTGGCTACACCTTC. This encodes CASSQVGGYTF.

The chain employs TRBV3-1 and TRBJ2-7; no definite D call. The CDR3 extends over 13 amino acids. The V and J ends lost 1 base and 2 bases respectively, with 6 bases between them. Per the germline V gene, CDR1 is LGHDT and CDR2 is YNNKEL (reference sequence). The CDR3 loop reads CASSQGGAYEQYF. The DNA for the CDR3 is TGTGCCAGCAGCCAAGGCGGAGCCTACGAGCAGTACTTC.

The sample holds many counts of this clonotype. The chain carries TRBV24-1 and TRBJ1-5, with D possibly matching TRBD1 (6 bases). The CDR3 is 15 amino acids. V dropped 8 bases and J dropped 1 base, with 14 bases sitting between them. Germline CDR1 is KGHDR and CDR2 is SFDVKD. The CDR3 DNA is TGTGCCACCACCGGGACAACGATCAGCAATCAGCCCCAGCATTTT. Amino acid sequence: CATTGTTISNQPQHF.

This clonotype occurred many times. The rearrangement joins TRBV27 to TRBJ2-1; no definite D call. CDR1 and CDR2 from the germline V gene are MNHEY and SMNVEV (reference sequence). The CDR3 spans 14 residues. Trimming took 0 bases from V and 7 from J, leaving 10 bases between them. The CDR3 loop is CASSLSPDVNEQFF. For the CDR3, the DNA is TGTGCCAGCAGTTTATCCCCGGACGTAAATGAGCAGTTCTTC.

This clonotype was counted many times. This chain connects TRBV28 to TRBJ2-7; D not resolved. The V end was cut by 6 bases, the J end by 1 base, with 10 bases between. CDR1 and CDR2 (germline): MDHEN, SYDVKM. The CDR3 totals 13 residues. In DNA form, the CDR3 reads TGTGCCAGCAGCCCGCAATTTTCCTACGAGCAGTACTTC. Translated: CASSPQFSYEQYF.

This clonotype showed up many times. One junction end does not reproduce the germline sequence, and a read error may be involved. This chain connects TRBV3-1 to TRBJ2-1; TRBD1 aligns across 7 bases. The CDR3 runs 15 residues. Germline V gives CDR1 LGHDT, CDR2 YNNKEL (reference sequence). The CDR3: CASSQDSVSGQLTLF. CDR3 bases: TGTGCCAGCAGCCAAGATTCAGTATCGGGACAGCTTACCCTCTTC.

V and J are TRBV5-1 and TRBJ2-5; TRBD2 matches 9 bases. The CDR3 totals 14 residues. Germline CDR1 SGHRS, CDR2 YFSETQ. The J segment lost 7 bases and the V segment lost 7 bases, leaving 11 bases of the junction unmatched. DNA for the CDR3: TGCGCCAGCGCGTCTTCTAGCGGGATGGTGACCCAGTACTTC. It codes for CASASSSGMVTQYF. The full variable domain, with the rest looked up from reference TRBV5-1 and TRBJ2-5, is KAGVTQTPRYLIKTRGQQVTLSCSPISGHRSVSWYQQTPGQGLQFLFEYFSETQRNKGNFPGRFSGRQFSNSRSEMNVSTLELGDSALYLCASASSSGMVTQYFGPGTRLLVL.

This clonotype was detected a few times. V and J are TRBV12-3 or TRBV12-4 and TRBJ1-1; tentative D call: TRBD1 (5 bases). This CDR3 contains 16 residues. The germline V and J ends were trimmed by 3 bases and 0 bases, with 14 bases remaining between them. CDR3: CASSFAVGGMNTEAFF. The CDR3 region has the DNA TGTGCCAGCAGTTTTGCCGTGGGGGGGATGAACACTGAAGCTTTCTTT.

This clonotype appeared many times. The chain has TRBV4-2 and TRBJ1-2, with no clear D. Germline loops: CDR1 LGHNA, CDR2 YNFKEQ. CDR3 length equals 16 residues. V was cut by 0 bases and J by 4 bases, with 15 bases left in between. CDR3 amino acids: CASSQEEDAAIYGYTF. Here the CDR3 DNA reads TGTGCCAGCAGCCAAGAAGAGGACGCGGCAATCTATGGCTACACCTTC.

This clonotype was counted many times. J is TRBJ2-2 and V is TRBV28; 13 nucleotides match TRBD2. The CDR3 covers 17 residues. The germline V gene encodes CDR1 MDHEN and CDR2 SYDVKM. Germline trimming cut 7 bases from V and 5 bases from J; bases unmatched to any gene: 10. CDR3 coding DNA: TGTGCCAGCACCTTACGGGGACTAGCGGGAAGAACCGGGGAGCTGTTTTTT. Its protein product is CASTLRGLAGRTGELFF.

This clonotype was counted a few times. The rearrangement uses TRBV5-1 and TRBJ2-7; TRBD1 matches 7 bases. The CDR3 is 17 residues long. Trimming at V came to 0 bases and at J to 0 bases, leaving 9 bases not matched to a gene. Germline values: CDR1 SGHRS, CDR2 YFSETQ. The CDR3, as DNA: TGCGCCAGCAGCTTGGCCCGGGACAGCCGAGACTCCTACGAGCAGTACTTC. Its translation is CASSLARDSRDSYEQYF. The full variable domain, rest sourced from reference TRBV5-1 and TRBJ2-7, is KAGVTQTPRYLIKTRGQQVTLSCSPISGHRSVSWYQQTPGQGLQFLFEYFSETQRNKGNFPGRFSGRQFSNSRSEMNVSTLELGDSALYLCASSLARDSRDSYEQYFGPGTRLTVT.

V and J are TRBV3-1 and TRBJ1-2; no clear D. Germline V gene data show CDR1 as LGHDT and CDR2 as YNNKEL (reference sequence). CDR3 size: 13 residues. The V end lost 8 bases, the J end lost 4 bases, and 14 bases lay between the germline ends. The CDR3 loop reads CASSDSLFYGYTF. In DNA form, the CDR3 reads TGTGCCAGCTCCGACTCCCTGTTCTATGGCTACACCTTC.

This clonotype was detected many times. This chain connects TRBV6-2 or TRBV6-3 to TRBJ1-1; D possibly corresponds to TRBD1 (6 bases). The CDR3 runs 13 residues. The germline gives CDR1 MNHEY, CDR2 SVGEGT. The ends were cut back, 0 bases at V and 6 bases at J, with 8 bases in the middle. The CDR3 DNA reads TGTGCCAGCAGTTACTCGTGGGGGCCTGAAGCTTTCTTT. Its translation is CASSYSWGPEAFF.

The chain carries TRBV27 and TRBJ2-7, with D perhaps assigned TRBD1 or TRBD2 (9 bases each). The CDR3 extends over 18 amino acids. The V gene's germline CDR1 is MNHEY and CDR2 SMNVEV (reference sequence). Between the trimmed V and J ends, which lost 10 bases and 6 bases, there was a span of 34 bases. The CDR3 spells CATFPWASGTGMTSEQYF. The CDR3, as DNA: TGTGCCACCTTCCCGTGGGCTAGCGGGACAGGGATGACGTCCGAGCAGTACTTC.

This clonotype has a count of ten or more. This chain connects TRBV6-2 or TRBV6-3 to TRBJ2-3, with D unresolved. Germline CDR1 and CDR2: MNHEY and SVGEGT. Trimming pared 6 bases from V and 6 bases from J, leaving 7 bases between. The CDR3 is made up of 11 amino acids. CDR3 bases: TGTGCCAGCAGCCAGTCGGATACGCAGTATTTT. Protein sequence: CASSQSDTQYF.

This clonotype was counted many times. V is TRBV11-2 and J is TRBJ1-1; D is ambiguous. The V end was cut by 6 bases, the J end by 0 bases, with 8 bases between. The V gene's germline CDR1 is SGHAT and CDR2 FQNNGV. The CDR3 contains 13 residues. CDR3 in amino acids: CASRARMNTEAFF. The CDR3 DNA follows: TGTGCCAGCAGGGCTAGAATGAACACTGAAGCTTTCTTT.

This clonotype occurred many times. V is TRBV5-4 and J is TRBJ1-6; unclear D gene. The CDR3 is 15 amino acids. Trimming removed 4 bases from V and 7 bases from J, with 15 bases in between. Germline CDR1 SGHNT, CDR2 YYREEE (reference sequence). CDR3 nucleotide sequence: TGTGCCAGCAGCCCGCATGTACTACAGAATTCACCCCTCCACTTT. It specifies CASSPHVLQNSPLHF.